This entry features one TCR beta chain sequence. V was shortened by 3 bases and J by 3 bases, with 8 bases between the two germline ends. Germline lookup yields CDR1 SQVTM and CDR2 ANQGSEA. The CDR3 has 12 residues. The data are from a study of blood T cell repertoires in COVID-19. Background on the study: Sites in the United States, Italy and Spain provided acute and convalescent COVID-19 samples.

Profiled with immunoSEQ multiplex PCR; TCRdb holds only in-frame clones, not every one. The sample lists 40,000 to 50,000 clones; 80% to 90% were seen once. The chain has TRBV29-1 and TRBJ1-2, with D hard to call. Sequencing input: peripheral blood. The sequence came from a human donor in a cohort sampled during active COVID-19. The donor label of this sample is uncertain. The CDR3 region has the DNA TGCAGCGTTGAGGAGGGCGACTATGGCTACACCTTC. The encoded protein is CSVEEGDYGYTF.